This TCR beta chain was documented in a study of cytomegalovirus exposure and HLA in healthy donors. Study-level background: HLA-typed donors were the source of approximately 88 million unique TCRs held in an early data release.

The primer mix had 60 Vbeta and 13 Jbeta primers. The protocol was immunoSEQ multiplex PCR, while the TCRdb copy is restricted to in-frame clones and leaves out a portion. The sample lists some 120,000 clones, 78% seen once, with around 3.9% in the top ten. This clone was found a few times. Antigen unknown. Study findings and constraints: The study assumed roughly uniform donor sequencing depth for presence/absence analyses. A later analysis associated 15,000 or so TCR beta sequences with HLA alleles at a 0.05 false discovery rate.

The CDR3 contains 14 residues. V dropped 4 bases and J dropped 6 bases, with 15 bases sitting between them. Germline V CDR1 and CDR2: SGHVS, FNYEAQ. The rearrangement links TRBV7-6 to TRBJ1-2, with a tentative D call TRBD1 (5 bases). The material sequenced was PBMCs. The source is a man aged 35 to 55 in good health and CMV-seronegative. The CDR3 nucleotides read TGTGCCAGCAGCTCCGTCGGCGGGGGTAATGGCTACACCTTC. This translates into CASSSVGGGNGYTF.